The 10 T cell receptor beta chains below come from one sample, sequenced in a study of blood T cell repertoires in COVID-19. TCRdb's copy holds only in-frame clones and misses some; the assay was immunoSEQ multiplex PCR. The sample has tens of thousands of clones, roughly 74% seen once. Material: peripheral blood. These receptors all stem from a man aged 65-85 years with COVID-19, enrolled during active disease.

The chain uses TRBV27 and TRBJ2-7; D perhaps matches TRBD1 (6 bases). V was clipped by 9 bases and J by 2 bases, with 20 bases between them. This CDR3 region has 15 residues. CDR1 and CDR2 (germline): MNHEY, SMNVEV (reference sequence). CDR3 DNA sequence: TGTGCCAGATTTACCGGACAGCGTGGAGCCTACGAGCAGTACTTC. Encoded protein: CARFTGQRGAYEQYF.

The rearrangement uses TRBV6-5 and TRBJ2-7; TRBD2 is a possible D gene (6 bases). Trimming shortened V by 6 bases and J by 3 bases, and 12 bases separated the two germline ends. Germline V lookup: CDR1 MNHEY, CDR2 SVGAGI. CDR3 length: 13 residues. The CDR3 loop is CASSPRGNYEQYF. CDR3 DNA: TGTGCCAGCAGCCCCCGGGGGAACTACGAGCAGTACTTC.

This clone was detected many times. The chain links TRBV4-3 to TRBJ2-7; 10 bases are a match to TRBD1. The V gene end was trimmed by 0 bases and the J gene end by 1 base; junction bases not matched to a gene: 6. In germline, CDR1 is LGHNA, CDR2 YSLEER. The CDR3 spans 17 residues. CDR3 sequence reads: CASSQDQGTGDSYEQYF. DNA for the CDR3: TGCGCCAGCAGCCAAGATCAGGGGACAGGGGATTCCTACGAGCAGTACTTC.

The CDR3 sequence is CASSLRRSSTDTQYF. CDR3 in DNA: TGTGCCAGCAGCCTTCGGCGGAGCTCCACAGATACGCAGTATTTT. This sequence joins TRBV9 and TRBJ2-3; D is ambiguous. The CDR3 is 15 residues long. Germline V gene lookup returns CDR1 SGDLS and CDR2 YYNGEE. Trimming shortened V by 4 bases and J by 2 bases, and 14 bases separated the two germline ends. The complete variable domain, with remaining parts taken from reference TRBV9 and TRBJ2-3, reads DSGVTQTPKHLITATGQRVTLRCSPRSGDLSVYWYQQSLDQGLQFLIQYYNGEERAKGNILERFSAQQFPDLHSELNLSSLELGDSALYFCASSLRRSSTDTQYFGPGTRLTVL.

This CDR3 is CAITGGSSYNEQFF. The DNA for the CDR3 is TGTGCCATCACCGGCGGGAGCTCCTACAATGAGCAGTTCTTC. The J gene is TRBJ2-1, the V gene TRBV10-3; 7 nucleotides match TRBD2. The CDR3 totals 14 residues. Germline V CDR1 and CDR2: ENHRY, SYGVKD. With V trimmed by 7 bases and J by 0 bases, 3 bases remained unmatched.

The V call is TRBV4-1, the J call TRBJ1-4; D call uncertain. V lost 4 bases and J lost 2, with 14 bases in between. The length of the CDR3 is 16 residues. Germline values: CDR1 MGHRA, CDR2 YSYEKL. In DNA, the CDR3 is TGCGCCAGCAGCCCATTTGCTGGCACGACTAATGAAAAACTGTTTTTT. Translated: CASSPFAGTTNEKLFF.

This clone was seen a single time. V and J are TRBV21-1 and TRBJ1-4. TRBV21-1 is a known pseudogene. This CDR3 region has 14 residues. The CDR3 nucleotides are TGTGCCAGCAGCAAAGGGGGGAGGAGGGAAAAACTGTTTTTT. It codes for CASSKGGRREKLFF.

The J gene is TRBJ2-1, the V gene TRBV4-2, with D hard to call. CDR3 length: 16 amino acids. Germline lookup yields CDR1 LGHNA and CDR2 YNFKEQ. Trimming stripped 0 bases from V and 1 base from J, with 10 bases between. The CDR3 sequence is CASSQDWAVSYNEQFF. The CDR3 bases are TGTGCCAGCAGCCAAGACTGGGCCGTGTCCTACAATGAGCAGTTCTTC.

The rearrangement links TRBV28 to TRBJ1-2, with a tentative D call TRBD1 (5 bases). In germline, CDR1 is MDHEN, CDR2 SYDVKM. The CDR3 loop spans 16 amino acids. V was cut by 2 bases and J by 5 bases, with 18 bases left in between. The CDR3 nucleotides are TGTGCCAGCAGTTTACTGGGGGACTCTCTTTTGTATGGCTACACCTTC. Residues: CASSLLGDSLLYGYTF.

The sample holds a few counts of this clone. The chain couples TRBV15 to TRBJ1-6; no firm D call. The germline V gene has CDR1 LNHNV and CDR2 YYDKDF (reference sequence). The CDR3 spans 13 residues. The ends were cut back, 8 bases at V and 10 bases at J, with 15 bases in the middle. The CDR3 region is CATGQELYSPLHF. CDR3 sequence (DNA): TGTGCCACCGGGCAGGAACTCTACTCACCCCTCCACTTT.